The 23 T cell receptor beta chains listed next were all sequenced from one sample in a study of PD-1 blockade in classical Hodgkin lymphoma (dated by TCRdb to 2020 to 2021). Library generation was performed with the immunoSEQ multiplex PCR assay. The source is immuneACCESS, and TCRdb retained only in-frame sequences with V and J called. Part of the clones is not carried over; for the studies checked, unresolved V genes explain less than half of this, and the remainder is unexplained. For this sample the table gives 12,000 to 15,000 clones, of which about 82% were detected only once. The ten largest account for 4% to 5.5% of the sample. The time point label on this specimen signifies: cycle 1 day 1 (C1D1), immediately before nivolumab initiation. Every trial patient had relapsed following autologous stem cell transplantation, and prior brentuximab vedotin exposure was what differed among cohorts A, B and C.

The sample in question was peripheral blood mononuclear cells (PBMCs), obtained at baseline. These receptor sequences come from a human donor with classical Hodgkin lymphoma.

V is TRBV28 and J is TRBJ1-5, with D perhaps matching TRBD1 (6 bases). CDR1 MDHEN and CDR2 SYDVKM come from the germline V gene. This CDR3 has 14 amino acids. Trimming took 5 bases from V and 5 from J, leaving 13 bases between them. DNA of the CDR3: TGTGCCAGCAGTCATGCGGGGGGCCATCAGCCCCAGCATTTT. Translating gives CASSHAGGHQPQHF. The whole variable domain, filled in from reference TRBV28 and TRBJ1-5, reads DVKVTQSSRYLVKRTGEKVFLECVQDMDHENMFWYRQDPGLGLRLIYFSYDVKMKEKGDIPEGYSVSREKKERFSLILESASTNQTSMYLCASSHAGGHQPQHFGDGTRLSIL.

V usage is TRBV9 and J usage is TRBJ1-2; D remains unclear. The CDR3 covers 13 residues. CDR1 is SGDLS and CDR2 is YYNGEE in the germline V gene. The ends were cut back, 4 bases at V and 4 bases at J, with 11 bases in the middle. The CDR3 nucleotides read TGTGCCAGCAGCTCTGGACTGATCTATGGCTACACCTTC. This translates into CASSSGLIYGYTF.

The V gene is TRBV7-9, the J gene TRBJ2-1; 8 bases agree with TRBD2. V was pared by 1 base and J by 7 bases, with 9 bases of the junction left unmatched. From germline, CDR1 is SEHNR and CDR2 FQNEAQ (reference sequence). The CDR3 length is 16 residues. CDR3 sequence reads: CASSLGPGGAGNEQFF. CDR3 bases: TGTGCCAGCAGCTTAGGTCCCGGGGGGGCCGGTAATGAGCAGTTCTTC.

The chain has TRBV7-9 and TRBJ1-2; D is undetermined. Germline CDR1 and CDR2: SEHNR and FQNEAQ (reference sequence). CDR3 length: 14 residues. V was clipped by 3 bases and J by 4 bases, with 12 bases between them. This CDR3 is CASSLSGLIYGYTF. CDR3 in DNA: TGTGCCAGCAGCTTGTCCGGTCTGATCTATGGCTACACCTTC. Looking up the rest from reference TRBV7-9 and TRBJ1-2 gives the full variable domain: DTGVSQNPRHKITKRGQNVTFRCDPISEHNRLYWYRQTLGQGPEFLTYFQNEAQLEKSRLLSDRFSAERPKGSFSTLEIQRTEQGDSAMYLCASSLSGLIYGYTFGSGTRLTVV.

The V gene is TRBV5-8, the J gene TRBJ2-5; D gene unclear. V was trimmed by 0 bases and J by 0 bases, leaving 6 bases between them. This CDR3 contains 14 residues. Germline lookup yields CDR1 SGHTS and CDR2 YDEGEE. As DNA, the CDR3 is TGTGCCAGCAGCTTGGCCAGGTACCAAGAGACCCAGTACTTC. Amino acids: CASSLARYQETQYF.

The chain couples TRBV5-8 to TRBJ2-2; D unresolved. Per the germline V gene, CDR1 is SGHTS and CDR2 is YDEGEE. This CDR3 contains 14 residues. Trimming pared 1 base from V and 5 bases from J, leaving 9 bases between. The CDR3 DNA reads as TGTGCCAGCAGCTTGAGTGTTGTGACCGGGGAGCTGTTTTTT. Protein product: CASSLSVVTGELFF.

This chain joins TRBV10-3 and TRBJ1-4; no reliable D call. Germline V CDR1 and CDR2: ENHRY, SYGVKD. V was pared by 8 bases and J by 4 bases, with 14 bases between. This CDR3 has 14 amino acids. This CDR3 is CAIGISRGNEKLFF. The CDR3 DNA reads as TGTGCCATCGGAATCAGTCGCGGTAATGAAAAACTGTTTTTT.

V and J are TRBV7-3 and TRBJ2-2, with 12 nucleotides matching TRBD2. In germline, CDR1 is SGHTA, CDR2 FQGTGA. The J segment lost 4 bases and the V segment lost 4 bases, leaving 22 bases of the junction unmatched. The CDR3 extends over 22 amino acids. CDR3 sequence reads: CASSSRLPGLAGLRRGTGELFF. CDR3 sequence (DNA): TGTGCCAGCAGCTCTCGACTTCCGGGACTAGCGGGTCTAAGGCGTGGCACCGGGGAGCTGTTTTTT.

The CDR3 DNA is TGTGCCAGCAGCCCCGGGACAGGCAGTTCTAACTCCTACGAGCAGTACTTC. This sequence encodes CASSPGTGSSNSYEQYF. This chain uses TRBV13 with TRBJ2-7, with 8 bases lining up with TRBD1. There are 17 residues in the CDR3. V lost 5 bases, J lost 0 bases, and 12 bases stayed unmatched. Germline assignment: CDR1 PRHDT and CDR2 FYEKMQ (reference sequence).

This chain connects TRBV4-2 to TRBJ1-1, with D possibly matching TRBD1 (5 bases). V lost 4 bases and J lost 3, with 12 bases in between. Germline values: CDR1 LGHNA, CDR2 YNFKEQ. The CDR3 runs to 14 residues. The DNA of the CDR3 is TGTGCCAGCAGCCGCCGCGGGGCGGACACTGAAGCTTTCTTT. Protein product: CASSRRGADTEAFF.

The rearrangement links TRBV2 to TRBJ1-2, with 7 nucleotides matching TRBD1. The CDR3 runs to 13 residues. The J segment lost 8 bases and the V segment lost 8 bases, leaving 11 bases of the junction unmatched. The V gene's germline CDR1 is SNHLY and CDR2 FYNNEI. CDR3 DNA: TGTGCCAGCCGGGGTAACAGGGGAGAAGGCTACACCTTC. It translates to CASRGNRGEGYTF.

In DNA, the CDR3 is TGTGCCATCAGATCGGACAGAAACTATGGCTACACCTTC. Translation: CAIRSDRNYGYTF. The V call is TRBV10-3, the J call TRBJ1-2; tentative D call: TRBD1 (6 bases). CDR1 and CDR2 (germline): ENHRY, SYGVKD. The CDR3 has 13 residues. With 6 bases removed from V and 2 bases from J, the gap between germline ends came to 10 bases.

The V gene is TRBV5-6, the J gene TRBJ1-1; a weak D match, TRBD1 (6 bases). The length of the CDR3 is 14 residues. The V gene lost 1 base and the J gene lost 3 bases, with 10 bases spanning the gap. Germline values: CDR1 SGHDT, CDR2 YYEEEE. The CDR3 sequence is CASSLLGQHTEAFF. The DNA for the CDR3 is TGTGCCAGCAGCTTGCTAGGACAGCACACTGAAGCTTTCTTT.

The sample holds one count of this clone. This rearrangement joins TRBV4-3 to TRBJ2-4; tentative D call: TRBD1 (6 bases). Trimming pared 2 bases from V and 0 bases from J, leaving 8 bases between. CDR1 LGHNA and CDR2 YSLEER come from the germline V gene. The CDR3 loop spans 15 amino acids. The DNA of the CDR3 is TGCGCCAGCAGCCAAATACAGGGAGCCAAAAACATTCAGTACTTC. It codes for CASSQIQGAKNIQYF.

CDR3 amino acids: CASSPRQDTYEQYF. CDR3 nucleotides: TGTGCCAGCAGCCCCCGACAGGATACCTACGAGCAGTACTTC. The chain links TRBV9 to TRBJ2-7, with D tentatively TRBD1 (6 bases). In germline, CDR1 is SGDLS, CDR2 YYNGEE. V lost 4 bases and J 2 bases, leaving 13 bases between the germline ends. The CDR3 has 14 amino acids.

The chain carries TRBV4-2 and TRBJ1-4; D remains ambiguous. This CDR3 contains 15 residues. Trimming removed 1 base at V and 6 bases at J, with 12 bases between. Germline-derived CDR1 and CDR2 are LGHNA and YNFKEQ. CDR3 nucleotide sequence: TGTGCCAGCAGCCAAGCTAGGGCCCAGGATGAAAAACTGTTTTTT. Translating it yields CASSQARAQDEKLFF.

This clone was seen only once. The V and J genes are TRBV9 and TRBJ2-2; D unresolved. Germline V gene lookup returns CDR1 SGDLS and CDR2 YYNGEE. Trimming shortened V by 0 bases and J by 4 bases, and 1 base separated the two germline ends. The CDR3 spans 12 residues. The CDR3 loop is CASSVGTGELFF. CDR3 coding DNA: TGTGCCAGCAGCGTAGGCACCGGGGAGCTGTTTTTT.

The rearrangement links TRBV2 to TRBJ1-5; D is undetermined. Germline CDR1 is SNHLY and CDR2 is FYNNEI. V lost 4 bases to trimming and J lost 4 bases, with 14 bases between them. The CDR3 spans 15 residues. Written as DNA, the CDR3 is TGTGCCAGCAGTGGGGAGGCCGCCGGGAATCAGCCCCAGCATTTT. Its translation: CASSGEAAGNQPQHF.

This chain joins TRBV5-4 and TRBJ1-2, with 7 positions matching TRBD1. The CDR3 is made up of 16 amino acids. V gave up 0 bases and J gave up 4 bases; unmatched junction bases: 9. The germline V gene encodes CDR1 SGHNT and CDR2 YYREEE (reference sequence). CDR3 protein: CASSLDEGGPPYGYTF. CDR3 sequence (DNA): TGTGCCAGCAGCTTGGACGAAGGGGGCCCTCCCTATGGCTACACCTTC. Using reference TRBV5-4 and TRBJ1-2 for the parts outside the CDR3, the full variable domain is ETGVTQSPTHLIKTRGQQVTLRCSSQSGHNTVSWYQQALGQGPQFIFQYYREEENGRGNFPPRFSGLQFPNYSSELNVNALELDDSALYLCASSLDEGGPPYGYTFGSGTRLTVV.

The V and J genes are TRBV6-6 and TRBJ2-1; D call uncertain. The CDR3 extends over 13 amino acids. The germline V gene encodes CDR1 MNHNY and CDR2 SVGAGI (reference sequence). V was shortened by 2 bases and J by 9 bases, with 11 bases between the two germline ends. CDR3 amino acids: CASSYESPLEQFF. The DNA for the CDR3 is TGTGCCAGCAGTTACGAGTCCCCCCTTGAGCAGTTCTTC.

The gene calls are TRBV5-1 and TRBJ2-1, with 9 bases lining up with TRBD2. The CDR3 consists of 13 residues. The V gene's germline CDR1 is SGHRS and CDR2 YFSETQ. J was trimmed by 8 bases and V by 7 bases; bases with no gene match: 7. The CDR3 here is CASGLAGRDEQFF. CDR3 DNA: TGCGCCAGCGGGCTAGCGGGAAGGGATGAGCAGTTCTTC.

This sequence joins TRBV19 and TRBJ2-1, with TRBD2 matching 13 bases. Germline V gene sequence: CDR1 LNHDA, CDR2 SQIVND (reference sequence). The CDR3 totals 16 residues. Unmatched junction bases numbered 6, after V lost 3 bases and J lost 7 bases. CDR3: CASSMGTSGKSNEQFF. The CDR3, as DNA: TGTGCCAGTAGTATGGGGACTAGCGGGAAGTCGAATGAGCAGTTCTTC.

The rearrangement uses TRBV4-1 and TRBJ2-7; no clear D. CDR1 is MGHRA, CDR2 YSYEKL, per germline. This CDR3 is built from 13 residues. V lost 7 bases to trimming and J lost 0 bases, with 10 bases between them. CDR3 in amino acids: CASMGRSSYEQYF. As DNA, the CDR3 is TGCGCCAGCATGGGTCGGAGCTCCTACGAGCAGTACTTC.